This T cell receptor (beta chain) was retrieved from a study of OX40 agonist ivuxolimab in advanced cancers. Study-wide context: Averaging about 60 years in age, with a range of roughly 20 to 80, the cohort was 80% to 90% male. Eligibility admitted prior anti-PD-1, anti-PD-L1 or anti-CTLA-4 therapy; 40% to 50% had some. Findings and caveats of the study: CD8+ T cells were the subset that, on average, had more expanded clones than CD4+. Some patients who did not respond also had low normalized T-cell clonal expansion.

Points on this clone: Its target is unknown.

Trimming cost V 2 bases and J 4 bases, with 5 bases left between them. This CDR3 region has 11 residues. In germline, CDR1 is DFQATT, CDR2 SNEGSKA (reference sequence). TCRdb's table, derived via immunoSEQ multiplex PCR, lists solely in-frame clones and lacks some. The repertoire holds approximately 86,000 clones, roughly 90% seen once, with around 1.1% in the top ten. This TCR derives from an adult with an advanced solid tumor such as melanoma, head and neck, liver or kidney cancer. This rearrangement joins TRBV20-1 to TRBJ2-5; no clear D gene. Sequencing used CD4+ or CD8+ T cells sorted from blood, obtained in a trial of the OX40 agonist ivuxolimab. CDR3 sequence (DNA): TGCAGTGCTAGACTTTCAGAGACCCAGTACTTC. This codes for CSARLSETQYF.